One sample yielded the 19 T cell receptor beta chains listed below, sequenced in a study of cytomegalovirus exposure and HLA in healthy donors. PCR employed 60 Vbeta and 13 Jbeta primers. Some clones are missing from TCRdb's copy, which holds only in-frame ones; the method was immunoSEQ multiplex PCR. The sample lists under 300,000 clones; around 80% were seen once. The sample taken for sequencing was PBMCs. These receptors originate from a woman between 55 and 75 years old in good health and CMV-seropositive.

The chain employs TRBV5-5 and TRBJ2-7; D is uncertain. V was shortened by 1 base and J by 5 bases, with 13 bases between the two germline ends. From germline, CDR1 is SGHKS and CDR2 YYEKEE (reference sequence). The CDR3 totals 14 residues. The CDR3 sequence is CASSLQVGLNEQYF. Written as DNA, the CDR3 is TGTGCCAGCAGCTTGCAGGTCGGATTGAACGAGCAGTACTTC.

This clone was seen a few times. The genes are TRBV27 and TRBJ2-7; TRBD2 matches 8 bases. Trimming took 10 bases from V and 5 from J; bases not matched to a gene: 10. Germline CDR1 MNHEY, CDR2 SMNVEV (reference sequence). The CDR3 extends over 13 amino acids. CDR3 DNA: TGTGCCACCTGGCTGGCGGGAGGCCACGAGCAGTACTTC. Translated: CATWLAGGHEQYF.

This chain uses TRBV5-1 with TRBJ2-1; D call uncertain. The V gene lost 4 bases and the J gene lost 9 bases, with 17 bases spanning the gap. The CDR3 runs 14 residues. Germline V gives CDR1 SGHRS, CDR2 YFSETQ. Written as DNA, the CDR3 is TGCGCCAGCAGCAGTACTCTACTCCTAGGTGAGCAGTTCTTC. This sequence encodes CASSSTLLLGEQFF.

The chain couples TRBV4-2 to TRBJ2-1, with D perhaps matching TRBD2 (7 bases). V lost 5 bases, J lost 8 bases, and 22 bases lay in between. The CDR3 loop spans 16 amino acids. CDR1 and CDR2 (germline): LGHNA, YNFKEQ. This chain's CDR3 is CASSKTSLTSGDEQFF. CDR3 sequence (DNA): TGTGCCAGCAGCAAGACTAGCCTCACGTCAGGGGATGAGCAGTTCTTC.

The genes are TRBV7-3 and TRBJ2-5, with 7 bases lining up with TRBD1. Germline lookup yields CDR1 SGHTA and CDR2 FQGTGA. After removal of 3 bases from V and 4 bases from J, the junction contained 2 bases not matched to a gene. The CDR3 is 13 residues long. For the CDR3, the DNA is TGTGCCAGCAGCTTCAGACAGGGAGAGACCCAGTACTTC. The encoded protein is CASSFRQGETQYF.

The rearrangement uses TRBV5-1 and TRBJ2-1; 12 bases are shared with TRBD2. The germline CDR1 and CDR2 sequences are SGHRS and YFSETQ. The CDR3 runs to 16 residues. V lost 6 bases to trimming and J lost 1 base; unmatched junction nucleotides: 5. For the CDR3, the DNA is TGCGCCAGCACCTCCGGACTAGCGGGATCCTACAATGAGCAGTTCTTC. This translates into CASTSGLAGSYNEQFF.

This clone has a single count. The chain has TRBV7-2 and TRBJ1-2; D remains ambiguous. Germline V gives CDR1 SGHTA, CDR2 FQGNSA. This CDR3 region has 15 residues. V was trimmed by 5 bases and J by 3 bases, leaving 16 bases between them. CDR3 sequence (DNA): TGTGCCAGCAGCGCTTGGGCGCAGTCCTACTATGGCTACACCTTC. Its translation: CASSAWAQSYYGYTF. The full variable domain, its missing parts supplied by reference TRBV7-2 and TRBJ1-2, is GAGVSQSPSNKVTEKGKDVELRCDPISGHTALYWYRQSLGQGLEFLIYFQGNSAPDKSGLPSDRFSAERTGGSVSTLTIQRTQQEDSAVYLCASSAWAQSYYGYTFGSGTRLTVV.

This clone was counted only a few times. The CDR3 bases are TGTGCCAGCGCCAAGGAACGGGACAATGAGCAGTTCTTC. Protein product: CASAKERDNEQFF. The genes are TRBV7-3 and TRBJ2-1; no clear D gene. The CDR3 has 13 amino acids. Per germline, CDR1 SGHTA and CDR2 FQGTGA. The V gene lost 8 bases and the J gene lost 5 bases, with 13 bases spanning the gap.

The rearrangement links TRBV6-6 to TRBJ1-1; D is unclear. The germline V gene has CDR1 MNHNY and CDR2 SVGAGI (reference sequence). Trimming took 5 bases from V and 3 from J, leaving 10 bases between them. The CDR3 extends over 13 amino acids. The CDR3 region has the DNA TGTGCCAGCAGTCCCCGGGAGTACACTGAAGCTTTCTTT. Translated, it gives CASSPREYTEAFF.

The count of this clone is one. The chain couples TRBV28 to TRBJ1-3; 7 bases map to TRBD1. The V gene's germline CDR1 is MDHEN and CDR2 SYDVKM. CDR3 size: 13 residues. After removal of 5 bases from V and 8 bases from J, the junction contained 6 bases not matched to a gene. For the CDR3, the DNA is TGTGCCAGCAGTCTCAAACAGGGGTACACCATATATTTT. It is translated as CASSLKQGYTIYF.

The table lists this clone with a count of one. The chain links TRBV7-4 to TRBJ1-5, with TRBD1 identical over 8 bases. V lost 8 bases to trimming and J lost 0 bases; unmatched junction nucleotides: 18. There are 19 residues in the CDR3. In germline, CDR1 is SGHVT, CDR2 SQSDAQ. CDR3 nucleotides: TGTGCCAGCCGAGGGTTGGACAGGGCCACCTTCGGTAGCAATCAGCCCCAGCATTTT. Protein sequence: CASRGLDRATFGSNQPQHF.

The chain links TRBV5-1 to TRBJ1-5; no reliable D call. The V end was cut by 1 base, the J end by 3 bases, with 11 bases between. Germline lookup yields CDR1 SGHRS and CDR2 YFSETQ. The CDR3 sequence is 15 residues long. The chain's CDR3 is CASSLSGSANQPQHF. The CDR3 nucleotides read TGCGCCAGCAGCTTGAGCGGGAGTGCCAATCAGCCCCAGCATTTT.

The V gene is TRBV6-6, the J gene TRBJ1-5, with unresolved D. The germline V gene has CDR1 MNHNY and CDR2 SVGAGI (reference sequence). There are 13 residues in the CDR3. Trimming took off 8 bases at V and 1 base at J, with 9 bases between the two ends. CDR3 loop: CASAPGSNQPQHF. CDR3 nucleotides: TGTGCCAGCGCCCCGGGAAGCAATCAGCCCCAGCATTTT.

The chain uses TRBV6-6 and TRBJ1-2; D is possibly TRBD1 (5 bases). The germline gives CDR1 MNHNY, CDR2 SVGAGI (reference sequence). The CDR3 has 13 amino acids. The V and J ends lost 4 bases and 7 bases respectively, with 13 bases between them. Here the CDR3 reads CASSSLGAGGYTF. CDR3 coding DNA: TGTGCCAGCAGTTCCCTTGGGGCTGGTGGCTACACCTTC.

V and J are TRBV5-1 and TRBJ1-1, with 8 bases fitting TRBD1. This CDR3 has 15 amino acids. Per the germline V gene, CDR1 is SGHRS and CDR2 is YFSETQ. The V and J ends lost 3 bases and 10 bases, in that order; junction bases with no gene match: 14. DNA of the CDR3: TGCGCCAGCAGCTCCCGGGACAGGCCCTCGAGGGGAGCTTTCTTT. Translation gives CASSSRDRPSRGAFF.

The chain employs TRBV28 and TRBJ2-7; 9 bases are shared with TRBD1. CDR3 length: 14 amino acids. The ends lost 5 bases at V and 6 bases at J; junction bases unmatched: 8. The germline gives CDR1 MDHEN, CDR2 SYDVKM. The CDR3 nucleotides are TGTGCCAGCAGTCCTCCAGGGGACAGGGTCGAGCAGTACTTC. This encodes CASSPPGDRVEQYF. Supplemented by reference TRBV28 and TRBJ2-7, the full variable domain reads DVKVTQSSRYLVKRTGEKVFLECVQDMDHENMFWYRQDPGLGLRLIYFSYDVKMKEKGDIPEGYSVSREKKERFSLILESASTNQTSMYLCASSPPGDRVEQYFGPGTRLTVT.

This clone was counted a single time. The chain carries TRBV19 and TRBJ2-1; D possibly corresponds to TRBD2 (5 bases). CDR1 and CDR2 from the germline V gene are LNHDA and SQIVND (reference sequence). The V and J ends lost 4 bases and 4 bases respectively, with 14 bases between them. This CDR3 is built from 15 residues. CDR3 bases: TGTGCCAGTAGTACCGAACGGGATTCTTACAATGAGCAGTTCTTC. Residues: CASSTERDSYNEQFF.

The gene calls are TRBV19 and TRBJ2-7, with 11 positions matching TRBD2. Germline assignment: CDR1 LNHDA and CDR2 SQIVND (reference sequence). The CDR3 length is 14 residues. V shed 7 bases and J 3 bases; nucleotides not matched to a gene: 5. The CDR3 coding sequence is TGTGCCAGTATGCCTGGGACTAGCGGCTACGAGCAGTACTTC. Translation: CASMPGTSGYEQYF. The whole variable domain, remainder taken from reference TRBV19 and TRBJ2-7, is DGGITQSPKYLFRKEGQNVTLSCEQNLNHDAMYWYRQDPGQGLRLIYYSQIVNDFQKGDIAEGYSVSREKKESFPLTVTSAQKNPTAFYLCASMPGTSGYEQYFGPGTRLTVT.

In nucleotides, the CDR3 is TGTGCCAGCAGCTTGGGTTCCGGAGGCAATCAGCCCCAGCATTTT. It is translated as CASSLGSGGNQPQHF. J is TRBJ1-5 and V is TRBV5-6; D gene unclear. Per the germline V gene, CDR1 is SGHDT and CDR2 is YYEEEE. The CDR3 totals 15 residues. The V end lost 0 bases, the J end lost 2 bases, and 9 bases lay between the germline ends.